The 30 T cell receptor beta chains in this list originate from one sample, sequenced in a study of OX40 agonist ivuxolimab in advanced cancers. Libraries were prepared by immunoSEQ multiplex PCR; TCRdb keeps only in-frame clonotypes and omits some of them. Of tens of thousands of clones listed, 83% are singletons. The source material was CD4+ or CD8+ T cells sorted from blood, sampled in a trial of the OX40 agonist ivuxolimab. The source of these receptors is an adult with an advanced solid tumor such as melanoma, head and neck, liver or kidney cancer.

This chain links TRBV7-2 with TRBJ1-1; TRBD1 matches 11 bases. Germline V gene lookup returns CDR1 SGHTA and CDR2 FQGNSA. CDR3 size: 13 residues. Losses at the gene ends were 6 bases for V and 5 bases for J; bases not matched to a gene: 2. CDR3 in DNA: TGTGCCAGCAGTTGGGACAGGGGGACTGAAGCTTTCTTT. Translated, it gives CASSWDRGTEAFF.

This chain links TRBV6-1 with TRBJ2-6; D is uncertain. V lost 7 bases and J lost 0, with 7 bases in between. This CDR3 has 14 residues. The germline CDR1 and CDR2 sequences are MNHNS and SASEGT. This CDR3 reads CASTKISGANVLTF. Here the CDR3 DNA reads TGTGCCAGCACGAAGATCTCTGGGGCCAACGTCCTGACTTTC.

This clone has just one count. The genes are TRBV10-3 and TRBJ1-2; no reliable D call. V lost 2 bases to trimming and J lost 4 bases, with 11 bases between them. Germline CDR1 and CDR2: ENHRY and SYGVKD. The CDR3 is made up of 14 amino acids. This CDR3 is CAISETGYSYGYTF. In DNA form, the CDR3 reads TGTGCCATCAGTGAGACCGGATACTCCTATGGCTACACCTTC.

This clone was counted between two and nine times. V usage is TRBV6-5 and J usage is TRBJ2-7; 8 nucleotides align to TRBD2. This CDR3 region has 15 residues. The trim removed 2 bases at V and 4 bases at J, leaving 7 bases unmatched. CDR1 is MNHEY and CDR2 is SVGAGI in the germline V gene. The CDR3 DNA reads TGTGCCAGCAGTTACCGCGCCGGGGGGGGGTACGAGCAGTACTTC. Translated: CASSYRAGGGYEQYF.

This rearrangement joins TRBV27 to TRBJ2-1; 7 nucleotides align to TRBD2. This CDR3 spans 19 amino acids. The trim removed 6 bases at V and 0 bases at J, leaving 17 bases unmatched. Germline V CDR1 and CDR2: MNHEY, SMNVEV (reference sequence). The CDR3 DNA sequence: TGTGCCAGCAGATCCCCTACCATGCTGGGAGGGGTCTCCTACAATGAGCAGTTCTTC. Protein product: CASRSPTMLGGVSYNEQFF.

This chain uses TRBV5-1 with TRBJ2-3, with D maybe TRBD2 (6 bases). V was pared by 0 bases and J by 11 bases, with 19 bases between. The CDR3 is made up of 15 amino acids. In germline, CDR1 is SGHRS, CDR2 YFSETQ. CDR3 nucleotides: TGCGCCAGCAGCTTGGAAGGAACGGGGACTCTGGGGCAGTATTTT. Its translation is CASSLEGTGTLGQYF.

The rearrangement uses TRBV5-4 and TRBJ1-4, with 9 bases aligning to TRBD1. Germline lookup yields CDR1 SGHNT and CDR2 YYREEE (reference sequence). This CDR3 has 14 amino acids. Unmatched junction bases numbered 1, after V lost 0 bases and J lost 7 bases. The CDR3 here is CASSLDRGLEKLFF. The CDR3, as DNA: TGTGCCAGCAGCTTGGACAGGGGGCTTGAAAAACTGTTTTTT.

This rearrangement joins TRBV2 to TRBJ1-4; D uncertain. This CDR3 spans 13 amino acids. Germline lookup yields CDR1 SNHLY and CDR2 FYNNEI. V was pared by 9 bases and J by 7 bases, with 15 bases between. The CDR3 is CASNPPWSEKLFF. The CDR3 region has the DNA TGTGCCAGTAATCCCCCATGGTCTGAAAAACTGTTTTTT.

The rearrangement links TRBV11-2 to TRBJ2-7, with 8 bases that match TRBD2. This CDR3 is built from 17 residues. Germline CDR1 and CDR2: SGHAT and FQNNGV. Trimming at V came to 5 bases and at J to 7 bases, leaving 19 bases not matched to a gene. CDR3 region: CASSTRTSGPPPGEQYF. The CDR3 nucleotides are TGTGCCAGCAGCACCCGTACTAGCGGACCCCCCCCGGGAGAGCAGTACTTC.

This chain joins TRBV28 and TRBJ2-2; D is unclear. Deletions cut 4 bases from V and 8 bases from J, with 14 bases between. This CDR3 is 14 amino acids long. Germline V gives CDR1 MDHEN, CDR2 SYDVKM. CDR3 protein: CASSYTFPRGELFF. The DNA for the CDR3 is TGTGCCAGCAGTTATACGTTCCCTAGGGGGGAGCTGTTTTTT.

This rearrangement joins TRBV7-2 to TRBJ2-7; D gene ambiguous. The CDR3 extends over 15 amino acids. Germline V gives CDR1 SGHTA, CDR2 FQGNSA. V gave up 1 base and J gave up 4 bases, with 14 bases separating them. In DNA form, the CDR3 reads TGTGCCAGCAGCTTAGTATCCGGTCAGAAATACGAGCAGTACTTC. Encoded protein: CASSLVSGQKYEQYF.

The rearrangement joins TRBV7-5 to TRBJ2-7; the table's D call, TRBD1, has no DNA check behind it. TRBV7-5 is a known pseudogene. The CDR3 is 14 residues long. Here the CDR3 DNA reads TGTGTCAGAAGCCTCCGGGACAGGGGGCACGAGCAGTACTTC. As protein: CVRSLRDRGHEQYF.

This sequence joins TRBV5-4 and TRBJ1-2, with TRBD1 matching over 8 bases. J gave up 7 bases and V 4 bases, and 9 bases lay outside the gene matches. The CDR3 extends over 14 amino acids. CDR1 and CDR2 from the germline V gene are SGHNT and YYREEE (reference sequence). The CDR3 is CASSPDREYSGYTF. In DNA form, the CDR3 reads TGTGCCAGCAGCCCGGACAGGGAGTATAGTGGCTACACCTTC.

The rearrangement uses TRBV2 and TRBJ2-5, with 7 bases that match TRBD2. Germline V gene lookup returns CDR1 SNHLY and CDR2 FYNNEI. CDR3 length equals 15 residues. Germline trimming cut 8 bases from V and 5 bases from J; bases unmatched to any gene: 14. For the CDR3, the DNA is TGTGCCAGCGGTGTGGAAGCGGGACCTACTGAGACCCAGTACTTC. Translation: CASGVEAGPTETQYF.

The V call is TRBV28, the J call TRBJ1-1; weak D call: TRBD1 (5 bases). V was trimmed by 2 bases and J by 4 bases, leaving 14 bases between them. This CDR3 is 15 amino acids long. Germline CDR1 and CDR2: MDHEN and SYDVKM. The CDR3 loop reads CASSLLGRRGTEAFF. The DNA for the CDR3 is TGTGCCAGCAGTTTACTGGGCAGGAGGGGCACTGAAGCTTTCTTT.

This chain connects TRBV7-2 to TRBJ1-5; 9 bases fit TRBD1. The J segment lost 4 bases and the V segment lost 5 bases, leaving 6 bases of the junction unmatched. The CDR3 is made up of 15 amino acids. Germline CDR1 SGHTA, CDR2 FQGNSA. CDR3 sequence: CASSPWTGVNQPQHF. The CDR3 region has the DNA TGTGCCAGCAGCCCATGGACAGGGGTTAATCAGCCCCAGCATTTT. The variable domain in full, with the rest retrieved from reference TRBV7-2 and TRBJ1-5, is GAGVSQSPSNKVTEKGKDVELRCDPISGHTALYWYRQSLGQGLEFLIYFQGNSAPDKSGLPSDRFSAERTGGSVSTLTIQRTQQEDSAVYLCASSPWTGVNQPQHFGDGTRLSIL.

This chain uses TRBV4-1 with TRBJ1-4, with D possibly TRBD1 on 6 matching bases. V lost 6 bases and J lost 4, with 18 bases in between. Germline-derived CDR1 and CDR2 are MGHRA and YSYEKL. This CDR3 region has 16 residues. The chain's CDR3 is CASSLLRDNNNEKLFF. CDR3 in DNA: TGCGCCAGCAGTCTTCTCCGGGACAACAATAATGAAAAACTGTTTTTT.

V usage is TRBV6-1 and J usage is TRBJ1-2; D is uncertain. V was trimmed by 7 bases and J by 8 bases, leaving 17 bases between them. CDR1 MNHNS and CDR2 SASEGT come from the germline V gene. The CDR3 runs 13 residues. The DNA for the CDR3 is TGTGCCAGCATCCAATCAGGCGTCTCGGGCTACACCTTC. Its translation: CASIQSGVSGYTF.

This rearrangement joins TRBV5-4 to TRBJ1-2; D is unclear. Trimming shortened V by 0 bases and J by 2 bases, and 11 bases separated the two germline ends. CDR3 length: 15 amino acids. CDR1 is SGHNT and CDR2 is YYREEE in the germline V gene (reference sequence). The CDR3 DNA is TGTGCCAGCAGCTTGGCGGTCGGGCTAAACTATGGCTACACCTTC. Encoded protein: CASSLAVGLNYGYTF.

The chain is built from TRBV5-8 and TRBJ1-5; no clear D gene. With 6 bases removed from V and 2 bases from J, the gap between germline ends came to 12 bases. The CDR3 is made up of 14 amino acids. Germline loops: CDR1 SGHTS, CDR2 YDEGEE. The CDR3 loop is CASKWGYGNQPQHF. The CDR3, as DNA: TGTGCCAGCAAATGGGGTTACGGCAATCAGCCCCAGCATTTT.

The J gene is TRBJ2-2, the V gene TRBV19, with no clear D. Deletions cut 7 bases from V and 4 bases from J, with 7 bases between. The CDR3 is 12 amino acids. Germline CDR1 LNHDA, CDR2 SQIVND (reference sequence). Written as DNA, the CDR3 is TGTGCCAGTATAACCCGCACCGGGGAGCTGTTTTTT. Protein: CASITRTGELFF.

The V call is TRBV18, the J call TRBJ1-5; possibly TRBD1 for D (5 bases). This CDR3 contains 16 residues. Germline CDR1 reads KGHSH; CDR2 reads LQKENI. V lost 5 bases and J lost 1, with 15 bases in between. The CDR3 here is CASSRAGPGSNQPQHF. CDR3 nucleotide sequence: TGTGCCAGCTCAAGGGCCGGGCCAGGGAGCAATCAGCCCCAGCATTTT.

The J gene is TRBJ1-1, the V gene TRBV5-1, with 8 bases that match TRBD1. With V trimmed by 4 bases and J by 6 bases, 8 bases remained unmatched. The CDR3 runs to 14 residues. Looked up from germline, CDR1 is SGHRS and CDR2 is YFSETQ. CDR3 region: CASSDERTGSEAFF. The CDR3 DNA is TGCGCCAGCAGCGACGAAAGGACAGGGTCTGAAGCTTTCTTT.

The chain recombines TRBV5-1 with TRBJ2-5, with 8 bases fitting TRBD2. Germline CDR1 SGHRS, CDR2 YFSETQ. This CDR3 is 15 amino acids long. J gave up 3 bases and V 4 bases, and 8 bases lay outside the gene matches. In DNA, the CDR3 is TGCGCCAGCAGCGAACCGGGACTAGGGGAAGAGACCCAGTACTTC. Translated, it gives CASSEPGLGEETQYF.

This clone was seen a single time. This rearrangement joins TRBV6-4 to TRBJ2-2; 13 nucleotides align to TRBD2. Germline V gives CDR1 MRHNA, CDR2 SNTAGT. The CDR3 loop spans 19 amino acids. V shed 7 bases and J 3 bases; nucleotides not matched to a gene: 14. The CDR3 sequence is CASKRTSGSVSIDTGELFF. The CDR3 DNA reads as TGTGCCAGCAAAAGGACTAGCGGGAGTGTAAGTATAGACACCGGGGAGCTGTTTTTT.

In this sample, this clone turned up once. The gene calls are TRBV6-5 and TRBJ1-2; 9 bases line up with TRBD1. This CDR3 comprises 15 residues. The ends lost 6 bases at V and 0 bases at J; junction bases unmatched: 5. Germline assignment: CDR1 MNHEY and CDR2 SVGAGI. The CDR3 loop reads CASRPDRGTNYGYTF. In DNA, the CDR3 is TGTGCCAGCAGACCAGACAGGGGGACTAACTATGGCTACACCTTC.

This clone occurred a few times. The V call is TRBV5-1, the J call TRBJ2-1; 8 bases map to TRBD1. Germline-derived CDR1 and CDR2 are SGHRS and YFSETQ. After removal of 2 bases from V and 8 bases from J, the junction contained 6 bases not matched to a gene. There are 14 residues in the CDR3. DNA of the CDR3: TGCGCCAGCAGCTTAGACAGGGGAGAGGATGAGCAGTTCTTC. As protein: CASSLDRGEDEQFF.

This clone was picked up one time. The chain recombines TRBV5-6 with TRBJ1-4; 7 bases agree with TRBD1. Germline V lookup: CDR1 SGHDT, CDR2 YYEEEE. Germline trimming cut 0 bases from V and 1 base from J; bases unmatched to any gene: 9. The CDR3 runs 18 residues. CDR3 sequence: CASSLAGTEYLTNEKLFF. For the CDR3, the DNA is TGTGCCAGCAGCTTGGCCGGGACAGAGTATTTAACTAATGAAAAACTGTTTTTT.

This clone was observed once. V and J are TRBV11-1 and TRBJ2-7, with TRBD2 matching over 8 bases. The germline V gene has CDR1 SGHAT and CDR2 FQDESV (reference sequence). CDR3 length: 16 residues. The junction had 11 bases not matched to a gene; V was cut back by 1 base and J by 6 bases. In DNA form, the CDR3 reads TGTGCCAGCAGCTTAGATAGTGAGCGGGAGTACGGCGAGCAGTACTTC. Amino acid sequence: CASSLDSEREYGEQYF.

This clone was picked up one time. V and J are TRBV5-4 and TRBJ1-4; unclear D gene. In germline, CDR1 is SGHNT, CDR2 YYREEE (reference sequence). Trimming pared 1 base from V and 8 bases from J, leaving 12 bases between. The length of the CDR3 is 14 residues. Here the CDR3 reads CASSLYGLREKLFF. CDR3 DNA sequence: TGTGCCAGCAGCTTGTACGGGCTTCGGGAAAAACTGTTTTTT.